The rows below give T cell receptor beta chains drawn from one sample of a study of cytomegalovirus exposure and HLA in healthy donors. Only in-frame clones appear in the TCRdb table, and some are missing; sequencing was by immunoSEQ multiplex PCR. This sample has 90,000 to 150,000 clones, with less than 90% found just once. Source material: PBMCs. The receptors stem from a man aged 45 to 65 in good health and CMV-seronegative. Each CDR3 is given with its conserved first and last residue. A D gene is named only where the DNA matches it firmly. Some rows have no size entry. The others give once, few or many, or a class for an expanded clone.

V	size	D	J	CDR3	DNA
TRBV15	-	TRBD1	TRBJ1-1	CATSSKGARATEAFF	TGTGCCACCAGCAGTAAGGGGGCGCGGGCCACTGAAGCTTTCTTT
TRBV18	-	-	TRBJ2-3	CASSRLRGDTQYF	TGTGCCAGCTCCCGTCTCCGGGGAGATACGCAGTATTTT
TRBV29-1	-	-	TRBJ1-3	CSVKAVSGNTIYF	TGCAGCGTTAAGGCGGTCTCTGGAAACACCATATATTTT
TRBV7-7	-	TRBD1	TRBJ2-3	CASSPGTGHGDTQYF	TGTGCCAGCAGTCCCGGGACAGGGCATGGAGATACGCAGTATTTT
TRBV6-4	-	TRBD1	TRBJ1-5	CARDRDGDQPQHF	TGTGCCAGAGACAGGGACGGGGATCAGCCCCAGCATTTT
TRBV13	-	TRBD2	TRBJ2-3	CASSLVRTSVLSPDTQYF	TGTGCCAGCAGCTTAGTCCGGACTAGCGTCCTTTCCCCAGATACGCAGTATTTT
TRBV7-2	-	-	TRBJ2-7	CASSLVSRGFYEQYF	TGTGCCAGCAGCTTAGTGTCTAGGGGCTTCTACGAGCAGTACTTC
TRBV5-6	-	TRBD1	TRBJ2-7	CASGLVTGEYEQYF	TGTGCCAGCGGCTTGGTGACAGGGGAGTACGAGCAGTACTTC
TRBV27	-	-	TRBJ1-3	CASSRTLDSYSGNTIYF	TGTGCCAGCAGTCGCACATTAGACAGTTACTCTGGAAACACCATATATTTT
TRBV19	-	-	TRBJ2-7	CASSIDVLSYEQYF	TGTGCCAGTAGTATAGACGTCCTCTCCTACGAGCAGTACTTC
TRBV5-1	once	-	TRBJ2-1	CASSLEGDSSYNEQFF	TGCGCCAGCAGCTTGGAAGGGGATAGCTCCTACAATGAGCAGTTCTTC
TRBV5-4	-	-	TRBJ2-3	CASSLSIATDTQYF	TGTGCCAGCAGCTTGAGTATAGCAACAGATACGCAGTATTTT
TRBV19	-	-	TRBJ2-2	CASSPGQGELFF	TGTGCCTCCTCACCCGGACAGGGGGAGCTGTTTTTT
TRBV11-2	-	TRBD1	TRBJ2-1	CASSPYRDRGNEQFF	TGTGCCAGCAGCCCGTACCGGGACAGGGGGAATGAGCAGTTCTTC
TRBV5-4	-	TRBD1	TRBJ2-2	CASRPRTGNTGELFF	TGTGCCAGCAGACCCAGGACAGGGAACACCGGGGAGCTGTTTTTT
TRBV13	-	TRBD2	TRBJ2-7	CASSFPFRLAHSAYEQYF	TGTGCCAGCAGCTTCCCATTTCGACTAGCGCATTCTGCCTACGAGCAGTACTTC
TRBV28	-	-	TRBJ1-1	CASSLFQGTGTEAFF	TGTGCCAGCAGTTTATTCCAGGGCACCGGTACTGAAGCTTTCTTT
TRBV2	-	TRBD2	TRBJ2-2	CASRELAGAAGELFF	TGTGCCAGCAGAGAGCTAGCGGGAGCAGCCGGGGAGCTGTTTTTT
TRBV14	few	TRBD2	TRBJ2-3	CASSPQLSDGDYSTDTQYF	TGTGCCAGCAGCCCCCAACTCTCCGACGGGGACTATAGCACAGATACGCAGTATTTT
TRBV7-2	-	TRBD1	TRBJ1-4	CASSSPRTGRSEKLFF	TGTGCCAGCAGCTCTCCACGGACAGGGAGGTCTGAAAAACTGTTTTTT
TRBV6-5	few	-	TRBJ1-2	CASSPVPNYGYTF	TGTGCCAGCAGCCCCGTTCCTAACTATGGCTACACCTTC
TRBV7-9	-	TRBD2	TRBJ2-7	CASSRLASSYEQYF	TGTGCCAGCAGCCGACTAGCGAGCAGCTACGAGCAGTACTTC
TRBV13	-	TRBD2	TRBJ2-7	CASSWKIAGHSYEQYF	TGTGCCAGCAGCTGGAAGATAGCGGGACACTCCTACGAGCAGTACTTC
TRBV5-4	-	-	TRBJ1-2	CASSLGGGTRLFTF	TGTGCCAGCAGCTTGGGAGGGGGAACAAGGCTCTTCACCTTC
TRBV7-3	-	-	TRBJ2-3	CASSSSGRELDTQYF	TGTGCCAGCAGCTCCTCTGGGCGGGAATTAGATACGCAGTATTTT
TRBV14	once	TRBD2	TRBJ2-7	CASSQLAGVEEQYF	TGTGCCAGCAGCCAACTAGCGGGAGTAGAGGAGCAGTACTTC
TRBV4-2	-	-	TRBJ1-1	CASSQDGAGVEAFF	TGTGCCAGCAGCCAAGATGGGGCAGGGGTTGAAGCTTTCTTT